The sequence of this TCR beta chain was determined in a study of regulatory T cells in long-lasting Graves disease. Study-wide results and caveats: It is possible that accuracy was reduced by the small size of the sample. Newly diagnosed patients had higher TCR diversity than persistent Graves' patients did. Persistent disease was associated with favored TRBV28 usage and with favored use of TRBJ1-2 and TRBJ2-5.

Time point reported: newly diagnosed GD, antithyroid drugs for less than 3 months. PBMC RNA served as the TCR library source. In its sample, this clonotype was seen many times. The antigen is not known. Relying on iRepertoire HTBI primers and Arm-PCR of CDR3 regions, the team built TCR beta libraries. One entry per CDR3 protein, called by TCRdb with MiXCR from the multiplex PCR reads. The sample lists 530,000 or so distinct CDR3 sequences; about 14% were seen once. J was trimmed by 7 bases and V by 8 bases; bases with no gene match: 8. CDR1 and CDR2 from the germline V gene are MNHNS and SASEGT. The CDR3 spans 12 residues. This sample was shared with a second study, whose subject was T cells in Graves' hyperthyroidism and ophthalmopathy. That publication notes: Researchers found most expanded thyroid clonotypes above 0.001 in blood as well.

The receptor was isolated from a young man with Graves disease. The chain combines TRBV6-1 with TRBJ2-7; 7 bases line up with TRBD1. Material: peripheral blood mononuclear cells (PBMCs), obtained at new diagnosis, from a patient treated with antithyroid drugs. Written as DNA, the CDR3 is TGTGCCAGCTGCCTTTGGGGACAGGAGCAGTACTTC. Encoded protein: CASCLWGQEQYF.